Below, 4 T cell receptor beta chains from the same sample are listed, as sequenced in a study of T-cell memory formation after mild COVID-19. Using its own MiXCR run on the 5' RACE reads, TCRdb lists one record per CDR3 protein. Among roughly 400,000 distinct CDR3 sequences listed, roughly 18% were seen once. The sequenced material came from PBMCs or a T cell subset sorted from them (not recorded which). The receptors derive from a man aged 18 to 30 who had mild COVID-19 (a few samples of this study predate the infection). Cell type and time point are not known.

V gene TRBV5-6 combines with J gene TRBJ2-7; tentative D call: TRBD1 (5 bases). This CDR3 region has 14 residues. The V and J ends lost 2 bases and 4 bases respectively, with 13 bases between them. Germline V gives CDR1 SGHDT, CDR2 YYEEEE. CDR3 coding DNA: TGTGCCAGCAGCTTCACCCAGGGCGTTTACGAGCAGTACGTC. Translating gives CASSFTQGVYEQYV.

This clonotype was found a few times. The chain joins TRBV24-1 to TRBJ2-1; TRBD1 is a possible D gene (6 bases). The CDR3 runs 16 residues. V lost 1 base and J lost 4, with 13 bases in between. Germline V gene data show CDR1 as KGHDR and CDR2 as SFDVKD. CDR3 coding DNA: TGTGCCACCAGTGATTTTGACAGGTCGATTTACAATGAGCAGTTCTTC. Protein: CATSDFDRSIYNEQFF.

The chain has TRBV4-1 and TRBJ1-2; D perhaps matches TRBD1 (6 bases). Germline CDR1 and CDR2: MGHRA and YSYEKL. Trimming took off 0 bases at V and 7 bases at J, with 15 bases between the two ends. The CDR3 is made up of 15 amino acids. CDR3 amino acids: CASSQEGGGWGGYTF. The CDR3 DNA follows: TGCGCCAGCAGCCAAGAGGGCGGGGGCTGGGGTGGCTACACCTTC.

DNA of the CDR3: TGTGCCAGCTCCACCGGGGTTGGTGAGCAGTTCTTC. As protein: CASSTGVGEQFF. This rearrangement joins TRBV18 to TRBJ2-1, with a weak D call TRBD2 (5 bases). The V gene lost 6 bases and the J gene lost 9 bases, with 12 bases spanning the gap. Germline V gene lookup returns CDR1 KGHSH and CDR2 LQKENI. This CDR3 has 12 amino acids. Looking up the rest from reference TRBV18 and TRBJ2-1 gives the full variable domain: NAGVMQNPRHLVRRRGQEARLRCSPMKGHSHVYWYRQLPEEGLKFMVYLQKENIIDESGMPKERFSAEFPKEGPSILRIQQVVRGDSAAYFCASSTGVGEQFFGPGTRLTVL.